What follows describes a single TCR beta chain. This sample stems from a study of blood T cell repertoires in COVID-19. Study details: Donors in the United States, Italy and Spain gave samples during acute or convalescent COVID-19.

The method was immunoSEQ multiplex PCR; TCRdb's version includes in-frame clones alone and lacks a portion of them. The data hold hundreds of thousands of clones, with more than 75% observed a single time. The V and J ends lost 4 bases and 10 bases respectively, with 11 bases between them. Looked up from germline, CDR1 is SNHLY and CDR2 is FYNNEI. This CDR3 region has 13 residues. The chain combines TRBV2 with TRBJ1-6; D unresolved. Sequences were obtained from peripheral blood. The sequence was collected from a woman in her forties or fifties with COVID-19, enrolled during active disease. CDR3 residues: CASSAESGSPLHF. CDR3 sequence (DNA): TGTGCCAGCAGTGCTGAGTCGGGATCACCCCTCCACTTT.